This T cell receptor (beta chain) was observed in a study of shared clonotypes between healthy human individuals. Profiling relied on immunoSEQ multiplex PCR, and the TCRdb table lists in-frame clones only, not all of them. The data contain about 460,000 clones, more than 70% of them seen just once; the ten biggest clones take up 9.5% to 15%. V was clipped by 5 bases and J by 6 bases, with 11 bases between them. CDR1 and CDR2 from the germline V gene are MNHEY and SMNVEV (reference sequence). The CDR3 totals 12 residues. This chain uses TRBV27 with TRBJ2-7; D is ambiguous. This clonotype was sampled from a woman in her thirties or forties in good health. Some clones in this sample may be carry-over from other donors' samples. Input material: PBMCs. The CDR3 nucleotides read TGTGCCAGCAGTCCCTGGGGTGGCGAGCAGTACTTC. Residues: CASSPWGGEQYF.